This T cell receptor (beta chain) emerged from a study of neurological immune-mediated disorders. Findings of the study overall: The study found the most TCR clonal expansion in HTLV-1-associated myelopathy and the least in multiple sclerosis, below healthy controls.

Per germline, CDR1 LGHNA and CDR2 YSLEER. The CDR3 is 16 residues long. Trimming left V 4 bases short and J 1 base short, with 17 bases between. This clonotype has at least ten counts. As yet, its antigen is unknown. The team produced cDNA through 5'RACE using 10-nucleotide random UMIs. TCRdb ran MiXCR on the 5' RACE reads and lists one entry per CDR3 protein. The data hold roughly 70,000 distinct CDR3 sequences, with approximately 4.1% observed a single time. Sequenced input: PBMCs. The receptor's source is a man under 40 with multiple sclerosis. V gene TRBV4-3 combines with J gene TRBJ2-7; TRBD2 is a possible D gene (6 bases). The DNA for the CDR3 is TGCGCCAGCAGCCCCGATGGGGGAGGATCTTCCTACGAGCAGTACTTC. It yields the protein CASSPDGGGSSYEQYF.